This T cell receptor (beta chain) was sequenced in a study of beta chain features in type 1 diabetes. This clone turned up a few times. Its antigen remains unknown. Expressed TCRB transcripts were sequenced after all isolated RNA was converted to cDNA. Read counts averaged approximately 3.6 million for samples of naive, central memory and regulatory T cells. Here immunoSEQ multiplex PCR was the method, and the copy in TCRdb shows in-frame clones only, minus some. The sample has 400,000 to 450,000 clones; over 11% are singletons. CDR1 MGHDK and CDR2 SYGVNS come from the germline V gene. The CDR3 length is 16 residues. The V gene end was trimmed by 0 bases and the J gene end by 5 bases; junction bases not matched to a gene: 7. Broader study findings: VDJ junctions in type 1 diabetes patients carried more deletions and fewer insertions. Because the template was cDNA, high-expressing cells might be over-represented.

What was sequenced was naive CD4+ T cells from blood. The chain recombines TRBV25-1 with TRBJ2-3, with 8 nucleotides matching TRBD1. The sequence was obtained from a man younger than 40 in good health. This CDR3 is CASSEYRGQGQDTQYF. DNA of the CDR3: TGTGCCAGCAGTGAATATCGTGGACAGGGTCAAGATACGCAGTATTTT.